This T cell receptor (beta chain) was recorded in a study of blood T cell repertoires in COVID-19. Study information: Whether acute or convalescent, the COVID-19 samples came from the United States, Italy and Spain. T cells, B-cell-depleted T cells, or PBMCs supplied cDNA or gDNA.

The repertoire was sequenced with immunoSEQ multiplex PCR; TCRdb's copy has only in-frame clones and lacks some. The repertoire consists of 55,000 to 75,000 clones, with more than 65% occurring once and the leading ten covering about 9.1%. The clonotype was recovered from a man aged 80 or over with COVID-19, enrolled during active disease. Material for sequencing was peripheral blood.

CDR3 DNA: TGTGCCAGCAGCTTGGGGGCGGGGAGGAATGAGCAGTTCTTC. Amino acids: CASSLGAGRNEQFF. The chain couples TRBV5-4 to TRBJ2-1; D might be TRBD2 (6 bases). Trimming took 0 bases from V and 7 from J, leaving 11 bases between them. The CDR3 spans 14 residues. Germline V gene lookup returns CDR1 SGHNT and CDR2 YYREEE (reference sequence).